This T cell receptor beta chain was identified in a study of cytomegalovirus exposure and HLA in healthy donors. Germline-derived CDR1 and CDR2 are MNHEY and SVGAGI. V shed 6 bases and J shed 3 bases, with 15 bases lying between them. The CDR3 is 15 residues long. The PCR had 60 Vbeta and 13 Jbeta primers. Assay: immunoSEQ multiplex PCR; the TCRdb copy retains only in-frame clones and omits some. The data show under 150,000 clones, with about 80% seen just once and about 6.8% held by the top ten. This clonotype was obtained from a woman between 40 and 55 years old in good health and CMV-seropositive. The chain carries TRBV6-5 and TRBJ1-3; perhaps TRBD1 as D (5 bases). Sample: PBMCs. CDR3 sequence reads: CASSSQGFLGNTIYF. CDR3 DNA: TGTGCCAGCAGCTCCCAGGGTTTTCTTGGAAACACCATATATTTT.